The clone carrying this TCR beta chain was seen more than once but under ten times. Its specificity is not known. Trimming removed 6 bases from V and 3 bases from J, with 21 bases in between. Germline CDR1 is DFQATT and CDR2 is SNEGSKA (reference sequence). This CDR3 contains 15 residues. The data derive from a study of response to subunit inactivated influenza vaccine. Via MiXCR, TCRdb re-called the RT-PCR reads, giving one row per CDR3 protein. The sample shows hundreds of thousands of distinct CDR3 sequences, under 15% of them seen only once. Overall study results and limits: New T cells are recruited in small numbers by each seasonal influenza vaccination, according to the authors' suggestion.

The chain joins TRBV20-1 to TRBJ2-7; D may be TRBD1 (6 bases). This material consisted of PBMCs from blood, taken 40 to 50 days after vaccination. The sequence came from a man aged 45-60 years who received an inactivated influenza vaccine. The CDR3 DNA is TGCAGTGCCCGACCCCTCCGGGGACACATCTACGAGCAGTACTTC. As protein: CSARPLRGHIYEQYF.